The next 22 T cell receptor beta chains were all read from a single sample in a study of blood T cells in healthy people across ages. Primers used in a second PCR of roughly 6 to 12 cycles were a sample-barcoded 5' primer and a J-beta primer mix. In TCRdb, the 5' RACE reads were re-called with MiXCR into one record per CDR3 protein. The sample lists almost 550,000 distinct CDR3 sequences, less than 25% seen once, with less than 9% in the top ten. This sample was shared with a second study, whose subject was T cells of mothers and their children.

Sequenced: blood. The receptors here all came from a boy younger than 18 in good health.

The chain employs TRBV4-3 and TRBJ2-5; 10 bases are a match to TRBD2. The J call could be wrong; TRBJ2-1 is a better fit for the DNA end. Germline V gene data show CDR1 as LGHNA and CDR2 as YSLEER. The CDR3 is made up of 16 amino acids. CDR3 coding DNA: TGCGCCAGCAGCTCCCAGCCTAGCGGGAGAGGAGATGAGCAGTTCTTC. Amino acids: CASSSQPSGRGDEQFF.

This clonotype was seen only a few times. The rearrangement joins TRBV3-1 to TRBJ1-5, with D possibly matching TRBD1 (5 bases). The germline CDR1 and CDR2 sequences are LGHDT and YNNKEL (reference sequence). V was shortened by 4 bases and J by 1 base, with 11 bases between the two germline ends. CDR3 length equals 15 residues. This CDR3 reads CASSRSTGSNQPQHF. As DNA, the CDR3 is TGTGCCAGCAGCCGTTCTACAGGAAGCAATCAGCCCCAGCATTTT.

This clonotype appeared many times. V gene TRBV28 combines with J gene TRBJ1-5; D gene unclear. V gave up 8 bases and J gave up 2 bases, with 10 bases separating them. The CDR3 is 13 amino acids. CDR1 and CDR2 from the germline V gene are MDHEN and SYDVKM. CDR3 nucleotide sequence: TGTGCCAGCTCACCTCGGGGCAATCAGCCCCAGCATTTT. Its protein product is CASSPRGNQPQHF.

The V and J genes are TRBV6-2 or TRBV6-3 and TRBJ2-3; 10 positions agree with TRBD2. The germline CDR1 and CDR2 sequences are MNHEY and SVGEGT. There are 16 residues in the CDR3. Germline trimming cut 5 bases from V and 0 bases from J; bases unmatched to any gene: 5. The CDR3 nucleotides read TGTGCCAGCAGTCTAAGCGGGAGGGGGAGCACAGATACGCAGTATTTT. Its translation is CASSLSGRGSTDTQYF.

The rearrangement joins TRBV4-3 to TRBJ2-1; TRBD2 aligns across 7 bases. The CDR3 extends over 18 amino acids. V shed 1 base, J shed 2 bases, and the junction held 11 bases outside the gene matches. Germline V gene lookup returns CDR1 LGHNA and CDR2 YSLEER. The CDR3 loop reads CASSQVGVAGDPYNEQFF. The CDR3 nucleotides are TGCGCCAGCAGCCAAGTTGGTGTGGCGGGAGATCCCTACAATGAGCAGTTCTTC.

The V call is TRBV29-1, the J call TRBJ2-7; TRBD1 matches at 7 bases. This CDR3 spans 13 amino acids. J was trimmed by 2 bases and V by 3 bases; bases with no gene match: 4. CDR1 and CDR2 (germline): SQVTM, ANQGSEA. CDR3 sequence reads: CSVETGNPYEQYF. CDR3 DNA sequence: TGCAGCGTTGAGACAGGGAACCCCTACGAGCAGTACTTC.

The V call is TRBV7-2, the J call TRBJ2-7, with 11 bases that match TRBD2. V lost 7 bases and J lost 3; bases outside the gene matches: 8. Germline V gives CDR1 SGHTA, CDR2 FQGNSA. This CDR3 has 15 residues. The CDR3 nucleotides read TGTGCCAGCACCCCTAGCGGGGGGCCAGACTACGAGCAGTACTTC. Encoded protein: CASTPSGGPDYEQYF.

The V call is TRBV12-5, the J call TRBJ1-4; no clear D gene. Germline values: CDR1 LGHNT, CDR2 FRNRAP. The CDR3 runs 19 residues. V lost 0 bases and J 1 base, leaving 18 bases between the germline ends. CDR3 in DNA: TGTGCTAGTGGTTTGGTACGAGGGAAGGGCTGGGAAACTAATGAAAAACTGTTTTTT. Protein sequence: CASGLVRGKGWETNEKLFF.

The J gene is TRBJ1-1, the V gene TRBV28, with D possibly TRBD1 on 6 matching bases. The CDR3 has 15 amino acids. Trimming removed 6 bases from V and 0 bases from J, with 14 bases in between. CDR1 MDHEN and CDR2 SYDVKM come from the germline V gene. The CDR3 reads CASSVGGSLNTEAFF. Written as DNA, the CDR3 is TGTGCCAGCAGCGTAGGGGGATCCTTGAACACTGAAGCTTTCTTT.

The genes are TRBV5-1 and TRBJ1-1; 7 bases align to TRBD1. Unmatched junction bases numbered 17, after V lost 4 bases and J lost 11 bases. CDR1 and CDR2 (germline): SGHRS, YFSETQ. The CDR3 runs 15 residues. In nucleotides, the CDR3 is TGCGCCAGCAGCCCATCAGGCTCTGCTTCAGGGGGTGCTTTCTTT. Protein product: CASSPSGSASGGAFF.

The chain links TRBV20-1 to TRBJ2-7, with TRBD2 matching 8 bases. V trimming: 3 bases; J trimming: 2 bases; junction bases outside the gene matches: 12. Germline CDR1 and CDR2: DFQATT and SNEGSKA (reference sequence). The CDR3 is 16 residues long. The CDR3 DNA is TGCAGTGCTAGTGGACGGTGGGCGGGAGGTACCTACGAGCAGTACTTC. Translating it yields CSASGRWAGGTYEQYF.

In this sample, this clonotype turned up a few times. V gene TRBV18 combines with J gene TRBJ2-1; D perhaps matches TRBD2 (5 bases). The germline V gene encodes CDR1 KGHSH and CDR2 LQKENI. This CDR3 spans 16 amino acids. Trimming cost V 5 bases and J 3 bases, with 17 bases left between them. CDR3 DNA: TGTGCCAGCTCAACTTTAGCGTTACTTAACTACAATGAGCAGTTCTTC. Residues: CASSTLALLNYNEQFF.

The gene calls are TRBV7-8 and TRBJ2-4; 9 bases align to TRBD1. Germline loops: CDR1 SGHVS, CDR2 FQNEAQ. The CDR3 contains 18 residues. The J segment lost 3 bases and the V segment lost 2 bases, leaving 11 bases of the junction unmatched. CDR3 DNA sequence: TGTGCCAGCAGCTTACGAGACAGGGGGTCGGGGGACAAAAACATTCAGTACTTC. Encoded protein: CASSLRDRGSGDKNIQYF.

This chain uses TRBV12-3 or TRBV12-4 with TRBJ1-2; D gene ambiguous. V lost 7 bases to trimming and J lost 4 bases, with 10 bases between them. The CDR3 is 12 residues long. The CDR3 here is CASTIVGYGYTF. For the CDR3, the DNA is TGTGCCAGCACCATCGTTGGCTATGGCTACACCTTC.

The chain couples TRBV25-1 to TRBJ2-5; 12 nucleotides agree with TRBD1. V shed 7 bases, J shed 3 bases, and the junction held 6 bases outside the gene matches. Germline-derived CDR1 and CDR2 are MGHDK and SYGVNS. This CDR3 is 15 amino acids long. Here the CDR3 reads CASTGTGGEKETQYF. Here the CDR3 DNA reads TGTGCCAGCACCGGGACAGGGGGCGAAAAAGAGACCCAGTACTTC.

V gene TRBV28 combines with J gene TRBJ2-5, with 11 bases aligning to TRBD2. The DNA end is more similar to TRBJ2-1, so the J call may be wrong. The CDR3 has 19 amino acids. The germline gives CDR1 MDHEN, CDR2 SYDVKM. The CDR3 nucleotides read TGTGCCAGCAGTTTATGGGAACCTAGCGGGAGGTGCTCATTTTTCGAGCAGTTCTTC. Translating gives CASSLWEPSGRCSFFEQFF.

This clonotype was seen a single time. The chain recombines TRBV4-1 with TRBJ2-3, with no clear D. From germline, CDR1 is MGHRA and CDR2 YSYEKL. The CDR3 has 13 residues. Deletions cut 4 bases from V and 1 base from J, with 6 bases between. The DNA for the CDR3 is TGCGCCAGCAGCCCTCTACGCACAGATACGCAGTATTTT. This gives the protein CASSPLRTDTQYF.

This chain connects TRBV2 to TRBJ2-2; D might be TRBD2 (6 bases). Trimming stripped 9 bases from V and 7 bases from J, with 21 bases between. Germline CDR1 and CDR2: SNHLY and FYNNEI. The CDR3 has 15 amino acids. The CDR3 sequence: CASTSREFKIGELFF. DNA for the CDR3: TGTGCCAGTACATCCCGGGAGTTTAAAATCGGGGAGCTGTTTTTT.

Only a few counts were recorded for this clonotype. Written as DNA, the CDR3 is TGCAGTGCTTTCCGGGACAGGGGCCTAGCTAACTATGGCTACACCTTC. It codes for CSAFRDRGLANYGYTF. The chain employs TRBV20-1 and TRBJ1-2; 10 bases are shared with TRBD1. Per germline, CDR1 DFQATT and CDR2 SNEGSKA (reference sequence). The CDR3 is 16 residues long. J gave up 0 bases and V 5 bases, and 9 bases lay outside the gene matches.

This clonotype was observed a few times. This chain connects TRBV18 to TRBJ1-6; 9 positions agree with TRBD1. The junction had 6 bases not matched to a gene; V was cut back by 6 bases and J by 9 bases. The germline gives CDR1 KGHSH, CDR2 LQKENI. The CDR3 has 14 amino acids. DNA for the CDR3: TGTGCCAGCTCCCTCCGGGACAGGGCTTCACCCCTCCACTTT. This sequence encodes CASSLRDRASPLHF.

The chain couples TRBV11-2 to TRBJ1-1; D is ambiguous. Germline V gives CDR1 SGHAT, CDR2 FQNNGV. This CDR3 contains 14 residues. The V gene lost 5 bases and the J gene lost 3 bases, with 13 bases spanning the gap. CDR3 coding DNA: TGTGCCAGCAGCCCCCGCGGGGTAGACACTGAAGCTTTCTTT. Translated, it gives CASSPRGVDTEAFF.

In the case of this clonotype: This CDR3 fails to terminate in the conserved phenylalanine or tryptophan, so it likely reflects a read error. The rearrangement links TRBV30 to TRBJ1-2; 8 bases map to TRBD1. The CDR3 is 14 amino acids. Looked up from germline, CDR1 is GTSNPN and CDR2 is SVGIG (reference sequence). After removal of 3 bases from V and 0 bases from J, the junction contained 3 bases not matched to a gene. The CDR3 DNA sequence: TGTGCCTGGAGACGGGACAGGTCTAACTATGGCTACACCTTG. It codes for CAWRRDRSNYGYTL.